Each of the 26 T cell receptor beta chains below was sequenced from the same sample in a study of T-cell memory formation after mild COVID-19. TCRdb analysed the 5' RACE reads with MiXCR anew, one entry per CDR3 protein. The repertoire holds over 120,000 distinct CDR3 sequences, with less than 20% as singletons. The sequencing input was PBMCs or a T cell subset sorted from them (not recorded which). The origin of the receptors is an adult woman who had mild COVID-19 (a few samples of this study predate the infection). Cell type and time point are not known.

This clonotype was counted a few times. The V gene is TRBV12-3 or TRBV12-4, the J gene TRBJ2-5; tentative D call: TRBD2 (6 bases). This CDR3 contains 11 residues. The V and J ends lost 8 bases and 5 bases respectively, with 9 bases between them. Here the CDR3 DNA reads TGTGCCAGCGGTCGGGGGGAGACCCAGTACTTC. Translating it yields CASGRGETQYF.

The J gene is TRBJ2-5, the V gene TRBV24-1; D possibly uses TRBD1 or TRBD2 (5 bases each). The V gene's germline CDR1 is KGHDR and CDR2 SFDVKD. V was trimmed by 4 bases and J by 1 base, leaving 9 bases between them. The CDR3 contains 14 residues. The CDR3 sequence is CATSDPGRQETQYF. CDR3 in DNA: TGTGCCACCAGTGACCCGGGACGCCAAGAGACCCAGTACTTC.

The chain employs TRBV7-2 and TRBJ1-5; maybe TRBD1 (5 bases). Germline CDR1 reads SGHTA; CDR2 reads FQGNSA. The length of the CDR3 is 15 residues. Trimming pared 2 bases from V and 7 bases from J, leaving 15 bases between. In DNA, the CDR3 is TGTGCCAGCAGCTTAACGGGGGGTTTCGACCAGCCCCAGCATTTT. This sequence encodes CASSLTGGFDQPQHF.

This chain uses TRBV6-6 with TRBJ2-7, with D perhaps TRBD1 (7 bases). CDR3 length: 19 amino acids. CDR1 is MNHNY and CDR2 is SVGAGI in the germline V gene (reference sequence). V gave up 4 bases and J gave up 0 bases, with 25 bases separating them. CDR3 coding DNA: TGTGCCAGCAGTTTGAACAGGGGAGGTTCAGGGTTGAACTCCTACGAGCAGTACTTC. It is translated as CASSLNRGGSGLNSYEQYF.

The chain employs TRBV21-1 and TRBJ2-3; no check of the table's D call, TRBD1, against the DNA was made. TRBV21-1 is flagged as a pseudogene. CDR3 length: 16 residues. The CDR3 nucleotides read TGTGCCAGCAGCCCATCATCCCCAGGGGGCACAGATACGCAGTATTTT. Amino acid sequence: CASSPSSPGGTDTQYF.

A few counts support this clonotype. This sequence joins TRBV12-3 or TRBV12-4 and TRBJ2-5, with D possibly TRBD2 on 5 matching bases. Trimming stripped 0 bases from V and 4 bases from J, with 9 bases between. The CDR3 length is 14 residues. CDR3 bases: TGTGCCAGCAGTTTAGCGGGAGCGGCAGAGACCCAGTACTTC. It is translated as CASSLAGAAETQYF.

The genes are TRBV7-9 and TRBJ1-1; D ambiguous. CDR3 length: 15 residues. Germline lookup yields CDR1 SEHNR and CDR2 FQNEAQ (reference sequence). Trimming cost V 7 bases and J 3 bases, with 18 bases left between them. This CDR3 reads CASNSAGRLDTEAFF. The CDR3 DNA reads TGTGCCAGCAACTCCGCCGGACGTCTCGACACTGAAGCTTTCTTT.

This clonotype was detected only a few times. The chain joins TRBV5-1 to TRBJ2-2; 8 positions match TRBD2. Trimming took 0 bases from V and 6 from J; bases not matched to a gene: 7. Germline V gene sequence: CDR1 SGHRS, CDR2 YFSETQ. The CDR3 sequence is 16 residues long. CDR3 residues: CASSLAPGGPAGELFF. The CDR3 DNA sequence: TGCGCCAGCAGCTTGGCCCCGGGAGGGCCGGCCGGGGAGCTGTTTTTT. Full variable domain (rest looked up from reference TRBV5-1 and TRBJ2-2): KAGVTQTPRYLIKTRGQQVTLSCSPISGHRSVSWYQQTPGQGLQFLFEYFSETQRNKGNFPGRFSGRQFSNSRSEMNVSTLELGDSALYLCASSLAPGGPAGELFFGEGSRLTVL.

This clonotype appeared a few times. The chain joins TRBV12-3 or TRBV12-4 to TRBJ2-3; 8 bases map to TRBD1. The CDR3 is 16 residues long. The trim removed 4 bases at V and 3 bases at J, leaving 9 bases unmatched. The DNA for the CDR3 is TGTGCCAGCAGTTCGGACCCCAGGGGGCTTACAGATACGCAGTATTTT. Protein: CASSSDPRGLTDTQYF.

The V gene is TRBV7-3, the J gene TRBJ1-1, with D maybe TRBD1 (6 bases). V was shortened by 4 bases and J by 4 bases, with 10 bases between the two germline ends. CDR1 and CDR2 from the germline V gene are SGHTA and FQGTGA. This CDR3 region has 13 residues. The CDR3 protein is CASSWIQGTEAFF. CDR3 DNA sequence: TGTGCCAGCAGCTGGATACAGGGCACTGAAGCTTTCTTT.

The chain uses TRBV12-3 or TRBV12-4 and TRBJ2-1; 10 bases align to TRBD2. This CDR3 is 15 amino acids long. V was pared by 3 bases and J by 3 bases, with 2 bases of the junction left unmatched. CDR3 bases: TGTGCCAGCAGTTTTTTAGCGGGAGGCTACAATGAGCAGTTCTTC. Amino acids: CASSFLAGGYNEQFF.

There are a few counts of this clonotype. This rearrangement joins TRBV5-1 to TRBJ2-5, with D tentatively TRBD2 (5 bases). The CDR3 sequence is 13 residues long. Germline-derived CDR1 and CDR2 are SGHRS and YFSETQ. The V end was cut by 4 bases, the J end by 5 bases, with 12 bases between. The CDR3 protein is CASSAGQMETQYF. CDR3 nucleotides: TGCGCCAGCAGCGCGGGCCAGATGGAGACCCAGTACTTC. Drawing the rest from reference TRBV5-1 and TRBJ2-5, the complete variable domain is KAGVTQTPRYLIKTRGQQVTLSCSPISGHRSVSWYQQTPGQGLQFLFEYFSETQRNKGNFPGRFSGRQFSNSRSEMNVSTLELGDSALYLCASSAGQMETQYFGPGTRLLVL.

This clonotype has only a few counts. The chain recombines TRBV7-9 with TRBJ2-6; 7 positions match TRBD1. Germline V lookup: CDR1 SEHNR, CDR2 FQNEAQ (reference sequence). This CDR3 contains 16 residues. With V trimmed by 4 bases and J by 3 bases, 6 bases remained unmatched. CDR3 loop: CASSSRGGIGANVLTF. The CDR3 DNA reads TGTGCCAGCAGCTCCAGAGGGGGCATTGGGGCCAACGTCCTGACTTTC.

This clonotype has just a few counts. CDR3: CASSPPSGSSGANVLTF. In nucleotides, the CDR3 is TGTGCCAGCAGCCCCCCTTCGGGGAGCTCTGGGGCCAACGTCCTGACTTTC. This chain connects TRBV7-2 to TRBJ2-6; D may be TRBD2 (5 bases). The germline V gene has CDR1 SGHTA and CDR2 FQGNSA. Between the trimmed V and J ends, which lost 5 bases and 0 bases, there was a span of 14 bases. CDR3 length equals 17 residues.

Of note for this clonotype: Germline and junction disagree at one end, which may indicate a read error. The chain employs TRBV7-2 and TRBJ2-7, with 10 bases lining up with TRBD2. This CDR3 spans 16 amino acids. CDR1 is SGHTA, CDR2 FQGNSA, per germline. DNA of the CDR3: TGTGCCAGCAGCTTAGGACTAGCGGGCAAACTTTACGTGCAGTACTTC. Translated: CASSLGLAGKLYVQYF.

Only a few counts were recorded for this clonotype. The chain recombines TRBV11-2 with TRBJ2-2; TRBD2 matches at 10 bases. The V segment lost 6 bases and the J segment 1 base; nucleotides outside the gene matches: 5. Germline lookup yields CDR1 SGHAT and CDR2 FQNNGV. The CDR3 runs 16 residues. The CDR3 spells CASSPSGGVNTGELFF. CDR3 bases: TGTGCCAGCAGTCCTAGCGGGGGAGTGAACACCGGGGAGCTGTTTTTT.

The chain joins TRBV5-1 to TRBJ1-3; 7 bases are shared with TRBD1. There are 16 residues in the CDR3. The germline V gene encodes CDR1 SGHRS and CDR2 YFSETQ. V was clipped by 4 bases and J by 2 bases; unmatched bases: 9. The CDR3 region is CASSLGQNKAGNTIYF. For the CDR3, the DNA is TGCGCCAGCAGCCTGGGACAGAACAAAGCTGGAAACACCATATATTTT. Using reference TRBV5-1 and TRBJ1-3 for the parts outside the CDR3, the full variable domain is KAGVTQTPRYLIKTRGQQVTLSCSPISGHRSVSWYQQTPGQGLQFLFEYFSETQRNKGNFPGRFSGRQFSNSRSEMNVSTLELGDSALYLCASSLGQNKAGNTIYFGEGSWLTVV.

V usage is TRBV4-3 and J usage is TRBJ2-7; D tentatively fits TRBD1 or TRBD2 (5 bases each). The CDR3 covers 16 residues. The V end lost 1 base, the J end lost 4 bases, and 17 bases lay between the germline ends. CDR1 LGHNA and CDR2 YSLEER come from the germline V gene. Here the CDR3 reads CASSQGTGPRGYEQYF. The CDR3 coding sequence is TGCGCCAGCAGCCAAGGGACGGGACCCCGCGGTTACGAGCAGTACTTC.

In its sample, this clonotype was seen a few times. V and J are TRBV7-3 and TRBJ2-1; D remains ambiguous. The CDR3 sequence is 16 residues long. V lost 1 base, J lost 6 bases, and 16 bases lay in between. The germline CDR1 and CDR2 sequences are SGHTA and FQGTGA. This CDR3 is CASSLSGALRGNEQFF. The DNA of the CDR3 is TGTGCCAGCAGCTTAAGCGGTGCGTTGCGCGGCAATGAGCAGTTCTTC.

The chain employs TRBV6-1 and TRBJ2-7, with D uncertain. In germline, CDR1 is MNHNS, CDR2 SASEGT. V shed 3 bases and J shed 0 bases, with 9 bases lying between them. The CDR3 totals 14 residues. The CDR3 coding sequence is TGTGCCAGCAGTGAGTGGTCGAGCTCCTACGAGCAGTACTTC. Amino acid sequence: CASSEWSSSYEQYF.

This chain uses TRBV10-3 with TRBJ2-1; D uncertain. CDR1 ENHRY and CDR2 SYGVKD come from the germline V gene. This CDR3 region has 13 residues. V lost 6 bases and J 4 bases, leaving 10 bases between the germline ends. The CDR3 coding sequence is TGTGCCATCAGCGGCACCTTATACAATGAGCAGTTCTTC. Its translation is CAISGTLYNEQFF.

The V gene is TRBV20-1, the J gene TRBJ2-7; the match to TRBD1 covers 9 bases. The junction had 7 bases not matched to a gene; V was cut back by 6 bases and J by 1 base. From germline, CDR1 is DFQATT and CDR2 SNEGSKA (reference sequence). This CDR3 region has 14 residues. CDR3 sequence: CSARGQGISYEQYF. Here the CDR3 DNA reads TGCAGTGCCCGCGGACAGGGGATTTCCTACGAGCAGTACTTC.

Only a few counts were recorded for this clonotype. CDR3 amino acids: CASSLDRLAGSSYNEQFF. The CDR3 DNA follows: TGTGCCAGCAGCTTAGATCGACTAGCGGGAAGCTCCTACAATGAGCAGTTCTTC. The chain uses TRBV7-2 and TRBJ2-1; TRBD2 matches 11 bases. Germline lookup yields CDR1 SGHTA and CDR2 FQGNSA. The J segment lost 0 bases and the V segment lost 1 base, leaving 5 bases of the junction unmatched. The CDR3 is 18 amino acids.

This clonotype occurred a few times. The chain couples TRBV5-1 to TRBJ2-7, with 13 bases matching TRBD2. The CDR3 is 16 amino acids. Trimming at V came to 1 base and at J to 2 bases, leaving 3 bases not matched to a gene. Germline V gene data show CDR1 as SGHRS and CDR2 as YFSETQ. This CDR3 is CASSLTGTSGTYEQYF. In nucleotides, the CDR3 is TGCGCCAGCAGCTTGACCGGGACTAGCGGGACCTACGAGCAGTACTTC. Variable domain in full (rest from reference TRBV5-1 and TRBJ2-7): KAGVTQTPRYLIKTRGQQVTLSCSPISGHRSVSWYQQTPGQGLQFLFEYFSETQRNKGNFPGRFSGRQFSNSRSEMNVSTLELGDSALYLCASSLTGTSGTYEQYFGPGTRLTVT.

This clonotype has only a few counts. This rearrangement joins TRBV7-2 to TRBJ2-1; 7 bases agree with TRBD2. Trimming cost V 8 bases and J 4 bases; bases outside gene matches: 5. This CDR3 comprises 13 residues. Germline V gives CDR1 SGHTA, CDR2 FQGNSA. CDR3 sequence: CASRRGTYNEQFF. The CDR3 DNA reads TGTGCCAGCCGGCGGGGGACTTACAATGAGCAGTTCTTC.

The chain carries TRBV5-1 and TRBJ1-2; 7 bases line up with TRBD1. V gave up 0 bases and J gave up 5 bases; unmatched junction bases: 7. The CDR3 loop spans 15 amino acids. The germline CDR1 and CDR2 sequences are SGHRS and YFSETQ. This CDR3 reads CASSLDGGGAYGYTF. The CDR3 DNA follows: TGCGCCAGCAGCTTGGATGGAGGGGGCGCTTATGGCTACACCTTC.